Following are 17 T cell receptor beta chains from one sample sequenced in a study of early T cells in non-severe SARS-CoV-2 infection. TCRdb independently ran MiXCR on the 5' RACE reads; one entry per CDR3 protein. This table holds 45,000 or so distinct CDR3 sequences, under 9.5% found once. Sequencing was performed on whole blood. The receptors derive from an adult who was a healthcare worker with PCR-confirmed SARS-CoV-2 infection or an uninfected control (not recorded which).

This clonotype was seen many times. The gene calls are TRBV30 and TRBJ2-2; TRBD2 might be the D (5 bases). The CDR3 spans 17 residues. Germline V gene data show CDR1 as GTSNPN and CDR2 as SVGIG (reference sequence). V was clipped by 2 bases and J by 3 bases, with 19 bases between them. CDR3 DNA sequence: TGTGCCTGGAGTCTCCCCCCGAGACTATCTTACACCGGGGAGCTGTTTTTT. Its protein product is CAWSLPPRLSYTGELFF.

This clonotype came up many times. The chain employs TRBV4-3 and TRBJ1-1; D not resolved. Trimming took 4 bases from V and 10 from J, leaving 16 bases between them. Germline V gene sequence: CDR1 LGHNA, CDR2 YSLEER. The CDR3 has 13 amino acids. CDR3 sequence: CASSLNMGGGAFF. CDR3 DNA: TGCGCCAGCAGCCTTAATATGGGTGGTGGAGCTTTCTTT.

This clonotype was seen at least ten times. CDR3 sequence reads: CSALTGGVSEAFF. CDR3 nucleotide sequence: TGCAGTGCCCTGACAGGGGGCGTGAGTGAAGCTTTCTTT. The V and J genes are TRBV20-1 and TRBJ1-1; 10 bases map to TRBD1. Germline V gene data show CDR1 as DFQATT and CDR2 as SNEGSKA (reference sequence). V dropped 6 bases and J dropped 7; count of bases not matched to a gene: 8. The CDR3 is made up of 13 amino acids.

This clonotype was seen only a few times. V and J are TRBV20-1 and TRBJ2-5; unclear D gene. Trimming took off 0 bases at V and 5 bases at J, with 7 bases between the two ends. This CDR3 has 12 residues. CDR1 is DFQATT, CDR2 SNEGSKA, per germline (reference sequence). The CDR3 DNA follows: TGCAGTGCTAGAGAAAGGGTGGAGACCCAGTACTTC. Protein product: CSARERVETQYF.

The chain links TRBV2 to TRBJ1-1, with TRBD1 matching over 9 bases. Trimming cost V 1 base and J 10 bases; bases outside gene matches: 4. The CDR3 loop spans 13 amino acids. Germline CDR1 and CDR2: SNHLY and FYNNEI. CDR3 sequence reads: CASSEVPDRGAFF. The CDR3 DNA reads TGTGCCAGCAGTGAAGTGCCGGACAGGGGAGCTTTCTTT.

A note on this clonotype: This may be a read error: a much more frequent sequence differs by one nucleotide. The chain joins TRBV10-3 to TRBJ2-5; no reliable D call. Germline CDR1 and CDR2: ENHRY and SYGVKD. V was pared by 0 bases and J by 2 bases, with 7 bases between. This CDR3 spans 14 amino acids. The CDR3 nucleotides read TGTGCCATCAGTGAGTCAGTGGCGCAAGAGACCCAGTACTTC. This gives the protein CAISESVAQETQYF.

This clonotype was counted a few times. V usage is TRBV4-3 and J usage is TRBJ2-2; D not resolved. The CDR3 is 17 residues long. Germline CDR1 reads LGHNA; CDR2 reads YSLEER. V lost 0 bases to trimming and J lost 1 base, with 12 bases between them. Written as DNA, the CDR3 is TGCGCCAGCAGCCAAGATCCCGTCTACGGGAACACCGGGGAGCTGTTTTTT. Translated: CASSQDPVYGNTGELFF.

The sample holds many counts of this clonotype. This rearrangement joins TRBV27 to TRBJ1-4; no reliable D call. Deletions cut 2 bases from V and 7 bases from J, with 11 bases between. The length of the CDR3 is 14 residues. Germline V lookup: CDR1 MNHEY, CDR2 SMNVEV (reference sequence). The CDR3 region is CASSLLTPPEKLFF. In nucleotides, the CDR3 is TGTGCCAGCAGTTTACTGACACCTCCTGAAAAACTGTTTTTT.

This clonotype was observed at least ten times. The genes are TRBV15 and TRBJ1-2, with D hard to call. CDR3 length: 14 amino acids. CDR1 and CDR2 (germline): LNHNV, YYDKDF (reference sequence). V lost 0 bases, J lost 7 bases, and 12 bases lay in between. The CDR3, as DNA: TGTGCCACCAGCAGAGATCGGGCAATGTTTGGCTACACCTTC. As protein: CATSRDRAMFGYTF.

This clonotype was seen repeatedly, ten times or more. The rearrangement joins TRBV4-2 to TRBJ1-6; TRBD1 aligns across 7 bases. V lost 1 base and J lost 14; bases outside the gene matches: 8. CDR3 size: 14 residues. The germline V gene encodes CDR1 LGHNA and CDR2 YNFKEQ. This chain's CDR3 is CASSQGGGDRALHF. As DNA, the CDR3 is TGTGCCAGCAGCCAAGGAGGCGGAGACAGGGCCCTCCACTTT.

Ten or more counts support this clonotype. This chain's CDR3 is CASSPNPLAGGTDTQYF. In DNA, the CDR3 is TGCGCCAGCAGCCCGAACCCTCTGGCGGGGGGCACAGATACGCAGTATTTT. V gene TRBV4-3 combines with J gene TRBJ2-3; TRBD2 matches at 7 bases. The length of the CDR3 is 17 residues. The V gene's germline CDR1 is LGHNA and CDR2 YSLEER. Trimming took 4 bases from V and 1 from J; bases not matched to a gene: 11.

This clonotype showed up just a few times. A junction end diverges from the germline sequence, so it may reflect a read error. This chain links TRBV30 with TRBJ1-1, with D tentatively TRBD1 (5 bases). The CDR3 spans 11 residues. Per germline, CDR1 GTSNPN and CDR2 SVGIG (reference sequence). The CDR3 sequence is CAWSQDSWILF. CDR3 bases: TGTGCCTGGAGTCAAGACAGCTGGATTCTTTTT.

The rearrangement joins TRBV19 to TRBJ2-1, with 9 bases aligning to TRBD2. V gave up 9 bases and J gave up 6 bases; unmatched junction bases: 15. There are 16 residues in the CDR3. Germline values: CDR1 LNHDA, CDR2 SQIVND (reference sequence). CDR3 sequence reads: CASSWDAGLAGNEQFF. CDR3 nucleotide sequence: TGTGCCAGCTCTTGGGACGCGGGACTAGCAGGCAATGAGCAGTTCTTC. The whole variable domain, remainder taken from reference TRBV19 and TRBJ2-1, is DGGITQSPKYLFRKEGQNVTLSCEQNLNHDAMYWYRQDPGQGLRLIYYSQIVNDFQKGDIAEGYSVSREKKESFPLTVTSAQKNPTAFYLCASSWDAGLAGNEQFFGPGTRLTVL.

This chain joins TRBV7-9 and TRBJ2-3; maybe TRBD2 (6 bases). Germline lookup yields CDR1 SEHNR and CDR2 FQNEAQ (reference sequence). The CDR3 sequence is 15 residues long. Trimming removed 4 bases from V and 3 bases from J, with 14 bases in between. CDR3 in DNA: TGTGCCAGCAGCTCAACGGGACTTCTAACAGATACGCAGTATTTT. Amino acid sequence: CASSSTGLLTDTQYF.

In its sample, this clonotype was seen many times. The V gene is TRBV6-5, the J gene TRBJ1-1; D is perhaps TRBD1 (6 bases). Germline V gene data show CDR1 as MNHEY and CDR2 as SVGAGI. The V gene lost 4 bases and the J gene lost 6 bases, with 12 bases spanning the gap. The CDR3 contains 13 residues. The CDR3 coding sequence is TGTGCCAGCAGTTTAAGAAACAGGGCTGAAGCTTTCTTT. It codes for CASSLRNRAEAFF.

This clonotype came up many times. The V gene is TRBV29-1, the J gene TRBJ2-7; D might be TRBD1 or TRBD2, each matching 5 bases. The CDR3 has 14 residues. In germline, CDR1 is SQVTM, CDR2 ANQGSEA. Trimming cost V 1 base and J 5 bases, with 15 bases left between them. CDR3 protein: CSVEVIRGRNEQYF. The CDR3 region has the DNA TGCAGCGTTGAAGTAATTCGGGGCCGGAACGAGCAGTACTTC.

CDR3 residues: CASRRQGANTGELFF. The CDR3 bases are TGTGCCAGCAGACGACAGGGGGCGAACACCGGGGAGCTGTTTTTT. V gene TRBV28 combines with J gene TRBJ2-2, with 9 bases aligning to TRBD1. Germline CDR1 reads MDHEN; CDR2 reads SYDVKM. This CDR3 has 15 residues. V was clipped by 6 bases and J by 0 bases; unmatched bases: 2.